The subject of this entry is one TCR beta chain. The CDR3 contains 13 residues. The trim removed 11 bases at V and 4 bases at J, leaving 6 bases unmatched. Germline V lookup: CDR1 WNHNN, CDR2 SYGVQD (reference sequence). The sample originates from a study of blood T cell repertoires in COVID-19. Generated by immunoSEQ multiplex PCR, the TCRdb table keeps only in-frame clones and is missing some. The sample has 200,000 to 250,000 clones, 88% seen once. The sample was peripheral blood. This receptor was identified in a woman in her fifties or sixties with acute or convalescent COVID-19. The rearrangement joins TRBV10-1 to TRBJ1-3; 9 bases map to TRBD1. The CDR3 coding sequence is TGCGCCGGCCAGGGGACAGGGGGAAACACCATATATTTT. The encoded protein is CAGQGTGGNTIYF.